This T cell receptor beta chain emerged from a study of CD8 T cells in Susac syndrome. It was with random hexamers that roughly 0.5 to 1 ug RNA was reverse transcribed. Via MiXCR, TCRdb re-called the immunoSEQ multiplex PCR reads, giving one row per CDR3 protein. The sample lists about 85,000 distinct CDR3 sequences, roughly 94% occurring once. Germline V gene data show CDR1 as LNHNV and CDR2 as YYDKDF (reference sequence). The length of the CDR3 is 11 residues. V lost 8 bases to trimming and J lost 5 bases; unmatched junction nucleotides: 3. The sequence came from a human donor with Susac syndrome. The sample was CD8+ T cells from PBMCs. This chain uses TRBV15 with TRBJ2-7, with TRBD1 identical over 7 bases. CDR3 loop: CATEGADEQYF. DNA of the CDR3: TGTGCCACCGAGGGGGCGGACGAGCAGTACTTC.